One TCR beta chain is described in this entry. The data belong to a study of blood T cell repertoires in COVID-19. For the study at large: The study drew acute and convalescent COVID-19 samples from the United States, Italy and Spain.

Membership in each cohort depended on participant-reported clinical history. Symptom resolution, clearance, or two negative PCRs marked the recovered donors of Cohort 3. Measured with immunoSEQ multiplex PCR; TCRdb has only the in-frame clones, and not every one. The table records roughly 200,000 clones, 70% to 90% of them present only once. The sequenced material came from PBMCs or T cells enriched from blood (not recorded which). This TCR came from a man between 35 and 55 years old who had recovered from COVID-19.

The CDR3 nucleotides are TGTGCCAGCAGCTCCGGGCGGGGGGAGACCCAGTACTTC. This encodes CASSSGRGETQYF. The chain employs TRBV7-3 and TRBJ2-5, with TRBD2 identical over 7 bases. V lost 4 bases and J lost 5; bases outside the gene matches: 4. The CDR3 consists of 13 residues. Germline lookup yields CDR1 SGHTA and CDR2 FQGTGA.